These T cell receptor beta chains were read from a single sample in a study of Graves' ophthalmopathy and Graves' hyperthyroidism. TCRdb reanalysed the multiplex PCR reads using MiXCR and keeps one entry per CDR3 protein. Of roughly 1.1 million distinct CDR3 sequences in the sample, about two fifths were seen once. The sequenced sample was peripheral blood or thyroid tissue (not recorded which). The receptors here all came from an adult man with Graves' hyperthyroidism. The CDR3 runs from the conserved cysteine through the conserved F or W.

length: 13
J: TRBJ2-2
V: TRBV5-6
CDR3: CASSFSRPVELFF

length: 16
J: TRBJ1-6
V: TRBV7-8
CDR3: CASSLEGGGQNSPLHF

length: 13
J: TRBJ2-7
V: TRBV15
CDR3: CATSTATEGEQYF

length: 14
J: TRBJ1-2
V: TRBV6-5
CDR3: CASSDDRQNYGYTF

length: 14
J: TRBJ1-6
V: TRBV20-1
CDR3: CSATPDSYNSPLHF

length: 15
J: TRBJ1-4
V: TRBV27
CDR3: CASSPMRENNEKLFF

length: 14
J: TRBJ1-6
V: TRBV5-1
CDR3: CASSASGQASPLHF

length: 15
J: TRBJ1-5
V: TRBV5-1
CDR3: CASSLLGQENQPQHF

length: 11
J: TRBJ2-7
V: TRBV29-1
CDR3: CSVARGYEQYF

length: 15
J: TRBJ1-4
V: TRBV2
CDR3: CASSGPPELNEKLFF

length: 15
J: TRBJ2-5
V: TRBV11-3
CDR3: CASSQREQAKETQYF

length: 13
J: TRBJ2-7
V: TRBV10-3
CDR3: CATKQGGRDEQYF

length: 15
J: TRBJ2-5
V: TRBV7-2
CDR3: CASSEGGTEYETQYF

length: 10
J: TRBJ2-7
V: TRBV2
CDR3: CASRVYGQYF

length: 13
J: TRBJ2-5
V: TRBV7-9
CDR3: CASTTEGRETQYF

length: 12
J: TRBJ1-2
V: TRBV24-1
CDR3: CATSDYARGYTF

length: 17
J: TRBJ2-6
V: TRBV10-3
CDR3: CASSTHPGQGGANVLTF

length: 14
J: TRBJ2-5
V: TRBV7-2
CDR3: CASSQGGGRETQYF

length: 15
J: TRBJ2-7
V: TRBV7-9
CDR3: CASRNGRRGAYEQYF

length: 11
J: TRBJ2-7
V: TRBV29-1
CDR3: CSAGTGDEQYF

length: 13
J: TRBJ1-6
V: TRBV4-3
CDR3: CASSPDRVSPLHF

length: 13
J: TRBJ1-6
V: TRBV5-6
CDR3: CASSLAGLSPLHF

length: 14
J: TRBJ2-7
V: TRBV9
CDR3: CASSVGWGSYEQYF

length: 16
J: TRBJ2-5
V: TRBV15
CDR3: CATSSFLAEYQETQYF

length: 14
J: TRBJ2-7
V: TRBV7-8
CDR3: CASSLAQDSLPQYF

length: 11
J: TRBJ2-5
V: TRBV29-1
CDR3: CSGVLAETQYF

length: 15
J: TRBJ2-7
V: TRBV6-6
CDR3: CASSYSRTASYEQYF

length: 13
J: TRBJ2-7
V: TRBV14
CDR3: CASSHPKRYEQYF

length: 14
J: TRBJ2-6
V: TRBV28
CDR3: CASGGGSGANVLTF

length: 16
J: TRBJ2-7
V: TRBV7-2
CDR3: CASSQDTGSFSYEQYF

length: 12
J: TRBJ1-6
V: TRBV7-2
CDR3: CASRPQESPLHF

length: 15
J: TRBJ1-3
V: TRBV10-2
CDR3: CASSLMGQAGNAIYF

length: 12
J: TRBJ2-5
V: TRBV20-1
CDR3: CSAIGTQRAQYF

length: 15
J: TRBJ2-6
V: TRBV9
CDR3: CASGAPGIGANVLTF

length: 12
J: TRBJ2-2
V: TRBV6-2/TRBV6-3
CDR3: CASSYSWGELFF

length: 14
J: TRBJ2-7
V: TRBV20-1
CDR3: CSAKPTGGSYEQYF

length: 16
J: TRBJ1-6
V: TRBV9
CDR3: CASSTALGQGNSPLHF

length: 15
J: TRBJ2-7
V: TRBV7-9
CDR3: CASSLTGESSYEQYF

length: 15
J: TRBJ2-5
V: TRBV15
CDR3: CATSRGAGEQETQYF

length: 14
J: TRBJ2-7
V: TRBV6-6
CDR3: CASTFDRSSYEQYF